This T cell receptor beta chain was retrieved from a study of early T cells in non-severe SARS-CoV-2 infection. Study in general: Chains stayed unpaired after sequencing of bulk RNA from unsorted whole blood. General study results and limits: Private and CD4 specificities were missed by VDJdb matching, which favored anti-spike CD8 responses.

The germline CDR1 and CDR2 sequences are LGHDT and YNNKEL (reference sequence). The CDR3 is made up of 15 amino acids. The V end was cut by 1 base, the J end by 1 base, with 10 bases between. For this clonotype: The antigen remains undetermined.

Individual cDNA molecules carried attached unique molecular identifiers. TCRdb used MiXCR to reprocess the 5' RACE reads, holding one entry per CDR3 protein. The repertoire includes around 84,000 distinct CDR3 sequences, about 12% of them detected once, and about 2.7% sits in the top ten. The sequence came from an adult who was a healthcare worker with PCR-confirmed SARS-CoV-2 infection or an uninfected control (not recorded which). Specimen: whole blood. The chain couples TRBV3-1 to TRBJ1-2; D unclear. The CDR3 loop is CASSQADYNNYGYTF. CDR3 nucleotide sequence: TGTGCCAGCAGCCAAGCCGATTATAATAACTATGGCTACACCTTC. Based on the CDR3 plus reference TRBV3-1 and TRBJ1-2, the full variable domain is DTAVSQTPKYLVTQMGNDKSIKCEQNLGHDTMYWYKQDSKKFLKIMFSYNNKELIINETVPNRFSPKSPDKAHLNLHINSLELGDSAVYFCASSQADYNNYGYTFGSGTRLTVV.